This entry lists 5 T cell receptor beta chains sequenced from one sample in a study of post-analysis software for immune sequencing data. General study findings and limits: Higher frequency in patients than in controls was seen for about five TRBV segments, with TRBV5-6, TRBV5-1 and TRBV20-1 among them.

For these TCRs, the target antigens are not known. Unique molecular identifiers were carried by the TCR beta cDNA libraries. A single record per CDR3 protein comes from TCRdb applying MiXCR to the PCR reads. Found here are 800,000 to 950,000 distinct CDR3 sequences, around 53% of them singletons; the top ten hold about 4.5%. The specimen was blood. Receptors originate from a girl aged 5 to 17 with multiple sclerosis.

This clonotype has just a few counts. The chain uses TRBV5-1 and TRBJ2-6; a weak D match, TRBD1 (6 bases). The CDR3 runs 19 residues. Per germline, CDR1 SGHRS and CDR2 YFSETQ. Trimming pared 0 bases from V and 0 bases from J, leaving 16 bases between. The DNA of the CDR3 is TGCGCCAGCAGCTTGGTAGGACAGCGATTTAGCTCTGGGGCCAACGTCCTGACTTTC. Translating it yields CASSLVGQRFSSGANVLTF.

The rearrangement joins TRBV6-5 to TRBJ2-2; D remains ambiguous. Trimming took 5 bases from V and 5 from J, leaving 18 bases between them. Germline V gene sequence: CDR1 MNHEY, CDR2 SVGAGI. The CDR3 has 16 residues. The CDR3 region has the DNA TGTGCCAGCAGTCCCCCAGGAAGGCCTGGAACCGGGGAGCTGTTTTTT. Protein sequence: CASSPPGRPGTGELFF.

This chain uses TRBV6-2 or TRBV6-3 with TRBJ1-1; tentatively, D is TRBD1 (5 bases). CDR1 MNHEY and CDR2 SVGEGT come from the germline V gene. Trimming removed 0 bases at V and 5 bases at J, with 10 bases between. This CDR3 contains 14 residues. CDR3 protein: CASSYSGGGTEAFF. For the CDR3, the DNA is TGTGCCAGCAGTTACTCTGGGGGTGGAACTGAAGCTTTCTTT.

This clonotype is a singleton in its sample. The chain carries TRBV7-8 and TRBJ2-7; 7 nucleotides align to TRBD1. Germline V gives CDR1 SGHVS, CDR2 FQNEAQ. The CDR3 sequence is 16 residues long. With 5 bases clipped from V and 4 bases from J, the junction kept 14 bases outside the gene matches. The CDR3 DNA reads TGTGCCAGCAGCCCCCGGACAGGCCCCGGTACGTACGAGCAGTACTTC. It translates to CASSPRTGPGTYEQYF.

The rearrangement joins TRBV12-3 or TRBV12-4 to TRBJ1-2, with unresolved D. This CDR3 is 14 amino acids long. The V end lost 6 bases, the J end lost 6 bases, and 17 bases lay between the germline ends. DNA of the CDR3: TGTGCCAGCAGCATACATGACCAAGTTCATGGCTACACCTTC. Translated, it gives CASSIHDQVHGYTF.